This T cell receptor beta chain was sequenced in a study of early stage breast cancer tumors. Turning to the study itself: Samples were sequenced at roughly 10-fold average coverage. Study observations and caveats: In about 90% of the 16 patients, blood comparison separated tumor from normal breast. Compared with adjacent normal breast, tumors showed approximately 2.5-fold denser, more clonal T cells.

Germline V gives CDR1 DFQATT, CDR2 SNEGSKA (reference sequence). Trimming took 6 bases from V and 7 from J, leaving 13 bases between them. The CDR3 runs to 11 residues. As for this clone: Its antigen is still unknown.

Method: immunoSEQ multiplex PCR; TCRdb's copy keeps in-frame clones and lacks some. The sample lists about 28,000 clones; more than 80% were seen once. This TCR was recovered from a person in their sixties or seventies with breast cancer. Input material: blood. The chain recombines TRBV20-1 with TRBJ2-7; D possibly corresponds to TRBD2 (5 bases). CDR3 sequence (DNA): TGCAGTGCGACGGACTGGGAAGAGCAGTACTTC. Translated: CSATDWEEQYF.